Here is one T cell receptor beta chain with its context. Germline V gene data show CDR1 as SGHTA and CDR2 as FQGTGA. Between the trimmed V and J ends, which lost 2 bases and 5 bases, there was a span of 13 bases. The CDR3 contains 15 residues. The sample is drawn from a study of blood T cell repertoires in COVID-19. Study information: From T cells, B-cell-depleted T cells, or PBMCs came the material, which was cDNA or gDNA.

Profiling relied on immunoSEQ multiplex PCR, and the TCRdb table lists in-frame clones only, not all of them. This table holds about 50,000 clones, 89% found once. The V and J genes are TRBV7-3 and TRBJ2-1; TRBD2 might be the D (6 bases). Sequencing used peripheral blood. This TCR came from a human donor in a cohort sampled during active COVID-19. CDR3 nucleotide sequence: TGTGCCAGCAGCTTAGGGAAAGGAGGGGACAATGAGCAGTTCTTC. Protein product: CASSLGKGGDNEQFF.